This entry lists 27 T cell receptor beta chains sequenced from one sample in a study of T cell repertoires in ileal Crohn's disease. Data came from immunoSEQ multiplex PCR; TCRdb stores just in-frame clones and leaves some out. The table lists approximately 16,000 clones, just under 80% of them singletons, with over 4% in the top ten. Time point indicated: neoterminal ileum biopsy at postoperative endoscopy, about 6 months after surgery. The sequenced sample was ileal tissue. The receptors originated from an adult with Crohn's disease.

V usage is TRBV5-1 and J usage is TRBJ1-2; possibly TRBD1 for D (6 bases). There are 15 residues in the CDR3. In germline, CDR1 is SGHRS, CDR2 YFSETQ. Between the trimmed V and J ends, which lost 0 bases and 2 bases, there was a span of 11 bases. The CDR3 loop reads CASSLDGGGNYGYTF. Here the CDR3 DNA reads TGCGCCAGCAGCTTGGATGGAGGGGGAAACTATGGCTACACCTTC.

The V call is TRBV28, the J call TRBJ1-3, with 7 bases aligning to TRBD1. The germline CDR1 and CDR2 sequences are MDHEN and SYDVKM. The ends lost 6 bases at V and 5 bases at J; junction bases unmatched: 10. This CDR3 is built from 15 residues. CDR3 coding DNA: TGTGCCAGCAGCCAGGGGGGGAACTTAAGAAACACCATATATTTT. Translated: CASSQGGNLRNTIYF. Together with reference TRBV28 and TRBJ1-3, the CDR3 gives the full variable domain: DVKVTQSSRYLVKRTGEKVFLECVQDMDHENMFWYRQDPGLGLRLIYFSYDVKMKEKGDIPEGYSVSREKKERFSLILESASTNQTSMYLCASSQGGNLRNTIYFGEGSWLTVV.

The rearrangement joins TRBV6-1 to TRBJ1-5, with 9 bases identical to TRBD1. This CDR3 is 15 amino acids long. V shed 4 bases, J shed 3 bases, and the junction held 4 bases outside the gene matches. Looked up from germline, CDR1 is MNHNS and CDR2 is SASEGT. CDR3 region: CASSGNRGLNQPQHF. The CDR3 coding sequence is TGTGCCAGCAGTGGAAACAGGGGGCTCAATCAGCCCCAGCATTTT.

The chain uses TRBV5-1 and TRBJ1-2, with a tentative D call TRBD1 (6 bases). Germline CDR1 and CDR2: SGHRS and YFSETQ. The CDR3 runs to 16 residues. The ends were cut back, 7 bases at V and 1 base at J, with 20 bases in the middle. CDR3 bases: TGCGCCAGCGGATACTCACAGGGATTTCTTAACTATGGCTACACCTTC. This encodes CASGYSQGFLNYGYTF.

Only a few counts were recorded for this clone. The chain is built from TRBV9 and TRBJ2-3, with D unclear. V lost 0 bases to trimming and J lost 2 bases, with 19 bases between them. This CDR3 contains 18 residues. Germline assignment: CDR1 SGDLS and CDR2 YYNGEE. The CDR3 DNA follows: TGTGCCAGCAGCGTAGCTCCCCAGAGAGTCAGAATCACAGATACGCAGTATTTT. Encoded protein: CASSVAPQRVRITDTQYF.

V and J are TRBV7-2 and TRBJ2-6; D gene uncertain. The CDR3 sequence is 14 residues long. The V end was cut by 2 bases, the J end by 0 bases, with 2 bases between. Germline CDR1 and CDR2: SGHTA and FQGNSA. The CDR3 loop reads CASSLNSGANVLTF. The CDR3 region has the DNA TGTGCCAGCAGCTTAAACTCTGGGGCCAACGTCCTGACTTTC.

This clone was seen a single time. The chain employs TRBV5-5 and TRBJ2-7; 10 bases match TRBD2. CDR1 and CDR2 from the germline V gene are SGHKS and YYEKEE (reference sequence). The CDR3 has 17 residues. J lost 7 bases, V lost 0 bases, and 13 bases had no gene match. In DNA, the CDR3 is TGTGCCAGCAGCTTGGAGTCCGGACTAGCGGTGCTACGGGAGCAGTACTTC. This sequence encodes CASSLESGLAVLREQYF.

The chain has TRBV7-2 and TRBJ2-3; no clear D gene. CDR1 and CDR2 (germline): SGHTA, FQGNSA. The V gene lost 1 base and the J gene lost 2 bases, with 4 bases spanning the gap. The CDR3 totals 13 residues. The CDR3 DNA reads TGTGCCAGCAGCTTAGGCTTCACAGATACGCAGTATTTT. It yields the protein CASSLGFTDTQYF.

The chain carries TRBV7-8 and TRBJ2-7; tentatively, D is TRBD2 (6 bases). Germline V gene data show CDR1 as SGHVS and CDR2 as FQNEAQ. Trimming cost V 11 bases and J 6 bases, with 17 bases left between them. The CDR3 has 12 residues. CDR3 residues: CALAVGIGEQYF. Written as DNA, the CDR3 is TGTGCCTTAGCGGTCGGAATAGGCGAGCAGTACTTC. Full variable domain (rest looked up from reference TRBV7-8 and TRBJ2-7): GAGVSQSPRYKVAKRGQDVALRCDPISGHVSLFWYQQALGQGPEFLTYFQNEAQLDKSGLPSDRFFAERPEGSVSTLKIQRTQQEDSAVYLCALAVGIGEQYFGPGTRLTVT.

V is TRBV19 and J is TRBJ2-5; 10 nucleotides agree with TRBD2. The CDR3 runs 16 residues. Germline CDR1 reads LNHDA; CDR2 reads SQIVND (reference sequence). V shed 5 bases, J shed 4 bases, and the junction held 10 bases outside the gene matches. The CDR3 DNA reads as TGTGCCAGTAGTGATGATAGACTAGCGGGTCCAGAGACCCAGTACTTC. Translation: CASSDDRLAGPETQYF.

This chain links TRBV10-3 with TRBJ1-1; weak D call: TRBD1 (5 bases). The germline V and J ends were trimmed by 8 bases and 5 bases, with 15 bases remaining between them. Germline assignment: CDR1 ENHRY and CDR2 SYGVKD. The CDR3 runs to 13 residues. The CDR3 DNA reads TGTGCCATCGGAGGTCGGGGGTCGACTGAAGCTTTCTTT. Translated: CAIGGRGSTEAFF.

This chain links TRBV5-1 with TRBJ2-3; possibly TRBD2 for D (5 bases). Germline CDR1 and CDR2: SGHRS and YFSETQ. The CDR3 totals 17 residues. V was trimmed by 0 bases and J by 0 bases, leaving 14 bases between them. CDR3 sequence: CASSLGTPRTSTDTQYF. In DNA, the CDR3 is TGCGCCAGCAGCTTGGGGACTCCGCGCACTAGCACAGATACGCAGTATTTT.

This clone was counted between two and nine times. This chain joins TRBV18 and TRBJ2-3; 9 positions match TRBD2. Germline values: CDR1 KGHSH, CDR2 LQKENI. V lost 6 bases and J lost 0; bases outside the gene matches: 7. The CDR3 contains 16 residues. This CDR3 is CASSSVAGVSTDTQYF. The DNA for the CDR3 is TGTGCCAGCTCCTCGGTAGCGGGGGTAAGCACAGATACGCAGTATTTT.

The rearrangement uses TRBV7-2 and TRBJ1-2, with TRBD1 as a possible D gene (5 bases). Trimming stripped 1 base from V and 4 bases from J, with 10 bases between. Germline V gives CDR1 SGHTA, CDR2 FQGNSA. The length of the CDR3 is 14 residues. The CDR3 bases are TGTGCCAGCAGCTTAGTGCAGGGTGGCTATGGCTACACCTTC. It yields the protein CASSLVQGGYGYTF. Drawing the rest from reference TRBV7-2 and TRBJ1-2, the complete variable domain is GAGVSQSPSNKVTEKGKDVELRCDPISGHTALYWYRQSLGQGLEFLIYFQGNSAPDKSGLPSDRFSAERTGGSVSTLTIQRTQQEDSAVYLCASSLVQGGYGYTFGSGTRLTVV.

In its sample, this clone was seen once. The chain couples TRBV30 to TRBJ2-1; 7 bases fit TRBD2. The germline gives CDR1 GTSNPN, CDR2 SVGIG (reference sequence). J lost 8 bases, V lost 3 bases, and 10 bases had no gene match. The CDR3 has 14 residues. This CDR3 reads CAWSWNWAGDEQFF. CDR3 nucleotide sequence: TGTGCCTGGAGCTGGAACTGGGCGGGAGATGAGCAGTTCTTC.

This chain links TRBV30 with TRBJ1-1; D is perhaps TRBD1 (6 bases). Between the trimmed V and J ends, which lost 0 bases and 4 bases, there was a span of 9 bases. The CDR3 contains 13 residues. Germline V gene data show CDR1 as GTSNPN and CDR2 as SVGIG (reference sequence). The CDR3 DNA is TGTGCCTGGAGTGTTGTCAGGGGCACTGAAGCTTTCTTT. As protein: CAWSVVRGTEAFF.

In its sample, this clone was seen once. This chain connects TRBV6-5 to TRBJ2-7; TRBD2 agrees at 9 bases. The germline V gene encodes CDR1 MNHEY and CDR2 SVGAGI. V shed 6 bases and J 3 bases; nucleotides not matched to a gene: 6. This CDR3 region has 14 residues. The chain's CDR3 is CASRRGSGSYEQYF. In nucleotides, the CDR3 is TGTGCCAGCAGAAGGGGTAGCGGGAGCTACGAGCAGTACTTC.

The V call is TRBV6-1, the J call TRBJ1-5; 9 positions agree with TRBD1. Germline CDR1 MNHNS, CDR2 SASEGT. This CDR3 contains 13 residues. The junction had 4 bases not matched to a gene; V was cut back by 10 bases and J by 3 bases. This chain's CDR3 is CATGTGINQPQHF. CDR3 bases: TGTGCCACCGGGACAGGGATCAATCAGCCCCAGCATTTT.

As to this clone: Other nucleotide sequences in the sample specify the same CDR3. The chain has TRBV19 and TRBJ1-5; 7 nucleotides line up with TRBD1. Per germline, CDR1 LNHDA and CDR2 SQIVND (reference sequence). V lost 8 bases and J lost 3; bases outside the gene matches: 4. This CDR3 contains 13 residues. The CDR3 region has the DNA TGTGCCAGTCGCGGACAGGCCAATCAGCCCCAGCATTTT. The encoded protein is CASRGQANQPQHF.

The rearrangement links TRBV28 to TRBJ2-7, with TRBD1 identical over 7 bases. Germline CDR1 and CDR2: MDHEN and SYDVKM. Trimming took 5 bases from V and 4 from J; bases not matched to a gene: 2. This CDR3 region has 12 residues. CDR3 region: CASSQDRYEQYF. The CDR3, as DNA: TGTGCCAGCAGTCAGGACAGGTACGAGCAGTACTTC.

The rearrangement links TRBV11-2 to TRBJ1-1, with D hard to call. Between the trimmed V and J ends, which lost 5 bases and 5 bases, there was a span of 21 bases. CDR1 is SGHAT, CDR2 FQNNGV, per germline. The length of the CDR3 is 16 residues. The CDR3 loop is CASSPVGWEGRTEAFF. In DNA form, the CDR3 reads TGTGCCAGCAGCCCGGTTGGGTGGGAGGGAAGAACTGAAGCTTTCTTT. The complete variable domain, with remaining parts taken from reference TRBV11-2 and TRBJ1-1, reads EAGVAQSPRYKIIEKRQSVAFWCNPISGHATLYWYQQILGQGPKLLIQFQNNGVVDDSQLPKDRFSAERLKGVDSTLKIQPAKLEDSAVYLCASSPVGWEGRTEAFFGQGTRLTVV.

The chain has TRBV19 and TRBJ1-5; perhaps TRBD1 as D (6 bases). Per the germline V gene, CDR1 is LNHDA and CDR2 is SQIVND (reference sequence). The CDR3 consists of 15 residues. Trimming removed 3 bases from V and 3 bases from J, with 12 bases in between. CDR3 nucleotide sequence: TGTGCCAGTAGTATTAATGGACAGCCCAATCAGCCCCAGCATTTT. Amino acid sequence: CASSINGQPNQPQHF.

The DNA of the CDR3 is TGTGCCAGCAGCAGTGGGGGAGACAGGGCAGATCAGCCCCAGCATTTT. This gives the protein CASSSGGDRADQPQHF. This chain joins TRBV5-4 and TRBJ1-5; 7 bases map to TRBD1. V lost 4 bases to trimming and J lost 5 bases; unmatched junction nucleotides: 12. CDR1 SGHNT and CDR2 YYREEE come from the germline V gene (reference sequence). The CDR3 extends over 16 amino acids.

This chain uses TRBV5-5 with TRBJ1-2, with D tentatively TRBD1 (6 bases). This CDR3 has 14 amino acids. Between the trimmed V and J ends, which lost 0 bases and 7 bases, there was a span of 13 bases. The germline V gene has CDR1 SGHKS and CDR2 YYEKEE (reference sequence). DNA for the CDR3: TGTGCCAGCAGCTTGGACAGGGTAGCGAGTGGCTACACCTTC. Its translation: CASSLDRVASGYTF.

This rearrangement joins TRBV7-8 to TRBJ1-1; the D gene is possibly TRBD1 (6 bases). The CDR3 covers 15 residues. Germline lookup yields CDR1 SGHVS and CDR2 FQNEAQ. Trimming pared 6 bases from V and 1 base from J, leaving 15 bases between. The CDR3 DNA reads TGTGCCAGCAGGAAAGGCGGACAGTCGAACACTGAAGCTTTCTTT. This sequence encodes CASRKGGQSNTEAFF.

V and J are TRBV7-9 and TRBJ1-2; D is possibly TRBD1 (5 bases). Trimming removed 6 bases from V and 4 bases from J, with 18 bases in between. CDR1 is SEHNR, CDR2 FQNEAQ, per germline (reference sequence). The CDR3 contains 15 residues. The CDR3 sequence is CASSSAGASSYGYTF. CDR3 sequence (DNA): TGTGCCAGCAGTTCCGCCGGGGCCTCTAGCTATGGCTACACCTTC.

The J gene is TRBJ2-2, the V gene TRBV4-3; D gene uncertain. The V gene's germline CDR1 is LGHNA and CDR2 YSLEER. CDR3 length equals 13 residues. The V end lost 0 bases, the J end lost 8 bases, and 7 bases lay between the germline ends. CDR3 DNA sequence: TGCGCCAGCAGCCAAGATCGGGCGGGGGAGCTGTTTTTT. Protein sequence: CASSQDRAGELFF.